The rows below give T cell receptor beta chains drawn from one sample of a study of Ad26.COV2.S vaccination and SARS-CoV-2 variants. Produced via immunoSEQ multiplex PCR; TCRdb's table is partial and in-frame only. This repertoire shows hundreds of thousands of clones, 88% found once; its top ten account for roughly 6%. Sequenced material: peripheral blood, taken in a trial of Ad26.COV2.S vaccine versus placebo. Every receptor here comes from a person between 18 and 65 years old who received the Ad26.COV2.S COVID-19 vaccine or a placebo. Both conserved end residues are part of each CDR3. A D gene is named only where the DNA matches it firmly. Clone size is given for some rows only: seen once, a few or many times, or a class if the clone is expanded.

J	V	D	size	CDR3	DNA
TRBJ2-7	TRBV5-1	TRBD1	NA	CASSSAGGSYEQYF	TGCGCCAGCAGTTCCGCAGGGGGCTCCTACGAGCAGTACTTC
TRBJ2-7	TRBV28	NA	NA	CASSKEGSSSREQYF	TGTGCCAGCAGTAAGGAGGGCTCCAGCTCCCGCGAGCAGTACTTC
TRBJ2-2	TRBV5-6	TRBD1	NA	CASSIGQGARTGELFF	TGTGCCAGCAGCATCGGACAGGGGGCCAGGACCGGGGAGCTGTTTTTT
TRBJ1-4	TRBV11-2	TRBD1	once	CASSWTGGEKLFF	TGTGCCAGCAGCTGGACAGGGGGGGAAAAACTGTTTTTT
TRBJ1-3	TRBV6-5	NA	NA	CASSEGPGNTIYF	TGTGCCAGCAGCGAGGGCCCTGGAAACACCATATATTTT
TRBJ2-7	TRBV6-5	NA	NA	CASSYSSSSLYEQYF	TGTGCCAGCAGTTACTCCTCCTCTTCCCTTTACGAGCAGTACTTC
TRBJ1-1	TRBV6-2/TRBV6-3	NA	NA	CASSFYPPNTEAFF	TGTGCCAGCAGTTTTTATCCCCCGAACACTGAAGCTTTCTTT
TRBJ2-5	TRBV18	NA	NA	CASSPHSRETQYF	TGTGCCAGCTCACCACATTCCCGTGAGACCCAGTACTTC
TRBJ1-1	TRBV7-2	NA	NA	CASSSQATQGGAEAFF	TGTGCCAGCAGCTCTCAAGCAACGCAGGGTGGCGCTGAAGCTTTCTTT
TRBJ1-5	TRBV10-3	NA	NA	CAIRADLGGNQPQHF	TGTGCCATCAGGGCAGACCTGGGGGGCAATCAGCCCCAGCATTTT